This is a list of T cell receptor beta chains from one sample in a study of blood T cell repertoires in COVID-19. Data came from immunoSEQ multiplex PCR; TCRdb stores just in-frame clones and leaves some out. This sample has about 120,000 clones; around 87% occur once, and the top ten carry more than 2%. The sequenced sample consisted of peripheral blood. The receptors shown here come from a woman in her 50s with acute or convalescent COVID-19. Each CDR3 is given with its conserved first and last residue. A D gene is named only where the DNA matches it firmly. Some rows have no size entry. The others give once, few or many, or a class for an expanded clone.

V gene	clone size	D gene	J gene	CDR3 protein	CDR3 DNA
TRBV6-5	.	.	TRBJ1-6	CASSNTGRTPLHF	TGTGCCAGCAGTAATACAGGGCGGACACCCCTCCACTTT
TRBV19	.	.	TRBJ1-4	CASSIMDTAIEKLFF	TGTGCCAGTAGTATAATGGACACCGCAATAGAAAAACTGTTTTTT
TRBV10-3	.	.	TRBJ1-1	CAISVQNMNTEAFF	TGTGCCATCAGTGTACAGAACATGAACACTGAAGCTTTCTTT
TRBV7-6	few	TRBD2	TRBJ2-3	CASSLLPAGASSTDTQYF	TGTGCCAGCAGCTTATTACCAGCGGGGGCCTCTAGCACAGATACGCAGTATTTT
TRBV7-9	.	TRBD1	TRBJ1-2	CASILPGQGGGYTF	TGTGCCAGCATCCTCCCGGGACAGGGTGGTGGCTACACCTTC
TRBV27	.	.	TRBJ2-2	CASSPLGERTPGELFF	TGTGCCAGCAGTCCCCTAGGCGAACGAACACCGGGGGAGCTGTTTTTT
TRBV11-3	.	.	TRBJ2-3	CASSLGMGSSTDTQYF	TGTGCCAGCAGCTTAGGCATGGGGAGTTCCACAGATACGCAGTATTTT
TRBV2	.	.	TRBJ1-2	CASRTAGLSNYGYTF	TGTGCCAGCAGGACAGCGGGGCTCTCTAACTATGGCTACACCTTC
TRBV7-3	once	.	TRBJ2-3	CASSPGRGGPSTDTQYF	TGTGCCAGCAGCCCAGGGAGGGGGGGCCCGAGCACAGATACGCAGTATTTT
TRBV19	.	.	TRBJ2-5	CASSIGGLETQYF	TGTGCCAGTAGTATAGGGGGGCTAGAGACCCAGTACTTC
TRBV10-3	.	.	TRBJ2-6	CAIRVALAAGANVLTF	TGTGCCATCAGGGTTGCTCTAGCAGCTGGGGCCAACGTCCTGACTTTC
TRBV18	.	TRBD1	TRBJ1-4	CASSPRETGGEKLFF	TGTGCCAGCTCACCACGAGAAACAGGGGGGGAAAAACTGTTTTTT
TRBV11-3	.	.	TRBJ1-2	CASSYRGSNYGYTF	TGTGCCAGCAGTTACCGCGGGTCTAACTATGGCTACACCTTC
TRBV19	.	.	TRBJ2-1	CASSTGLYNEQFF	TGTGCCAGTAGTACGGGACTTTACAATGAGCAGTTCTTC
TRBV7-2	.	.	TRBJ1-2	CASSPEEGFGYTF	TGTGCCAGCAGCCCAGAGGAGGGCTTTGGCTACACCTTC
TRBV18	.	TRBD1	TRBJ1-3	CASSPGDRGRSGNTIYF	TGTGCCAGCTCACCTGGGGACAGGGGGCGTTCGGGAAACACCATATATTTT
TRBV6-5	.	.	TRBJ1-5	CASCGGERQPQHF	TGTGCCAGCTGCGGGGGGGAGAGGCAGCCCCAGCATTTT
TRBV14	.	.	TRBJ1-2	CASSQTSIYGYTF	TGTGCCAGCAGCCAGACTAGTATCTATGGCTACACCTTC
TRBV5-6	.	TRBD2	TRBJ2-5	CASSEGLAGDLGTAQYF	TGTGCCAGCAGCGAGGGACTAGCGGGAGACTTAGGAACGGCCCAGTACTTC
TRBV5-1	.	.	TRBJ1-3	CASSSGGWAAGNTIYF	TGCGCCAGCAGTTCCGGTGGTTGGGCTGCCGGAAACACCATATATTTT
TRBV6-6	.	.	TRBJ1-3	CASTYGEIVGNTIYF	TGTGCCAGCACTTACGGGGAGATTGTTGGAAACACCATATATTTT
TRBV5-1	.	.	TRBJ1-6	CASSPRAANSPLHF	TGCGCCAGCAGCCCGAGGGCCGCGAATTCACCCCTCCACTTT
TRBV18	.	TRBD1	TRBJ1-2	CASSPGTAKEYGYTF	TGTGCCAGCTCACCGGGGACAGCTAAAGAGTATGGCTACACCTTC
TRBV7-2	.	.	TRBJ2-7	CASSLAGPYEQYF	TGTGCCAGCAGCTTAGCTGGGCCCTACGAGCAGTACTTC
TRBV2	.	TRBD1	TRBJ1-1	CASSVQGARDTEAFF	TGTGCCAGCAGTGTTCAGGGGGCGAGGGACACTGAAGCTTTCTTT
TRBV5-5	.	TRBD1	TRBJ1-1	CASSSPGQGRRTEAFF	TGTGCCAGCAGCTCTCCGGGACAGGGGCGCAGGACTGAAGCTTTCTTT
TRBV30	.	TRBD1	TRBJ2-1	CASTLKPGQGVHEQFF	TGTGCCTCTACCCTCAAACCGGGACAGGGGGTCCATGAGCAGTTCTTC
TRBV5-6	.	TRBD1	TRBJ1-2	CASSLDVPDRGNGYTF	TGTGCCAGCAGCTTGGATGTTCCCGACAGGGGTAATGGCTACACCTTC
TRBV2	.	.	TRBJ1-2	CASSEGRTNYGYTF	TGTGCCAGCAGTGAAGGCAGGACTAACTATGGCTACACCTTC
TRBV6-5	.	TRBD1	TRBJ1-5	CASSPGQVQPQHF	TGTGCCAGCAGTCCCGGACAGGTACAGCCCCAGCATTTT
TRBV18	.	.	TRBJ1-2	CASSPGTLGDGYTF	TGTGCCAGCTCACCGGGGACTTTAGGCGACGGCTACACCTTC
TRBV7-2	.	TRBD2	TRBJ2-1	CASSLGGGNEQFF	TGTGCCAGCAGCCTGGGCGGGGGTAATGAGCAGTTCTTC
TRBV18	.	TRBD1	TRBJ2-7	CASSTNRDRPREQYF	TGTGCCAGCTCAACCAACCGGGACAGGCCTAGGGAGCAGTACTTC
TRBV18	.	TRBD1	TRBJ2-7	CASSTGLYEQYF	TGTGCCAGCTCGACAGGGTTGTACGAGCAGTACTTC
TRBV24-1	.	.	TRBJ2-1	CATSRAGSYNEQFF	TGTGCCACCAGTCGAGCGGGTTCCTACAATGAGCAGTTCTTC
TRBV24-1	.	TRBD1	TRBJ1-3	CATAGGKGNTIYF	TGTGCCACCGCAGGGGGCAAGGGAAACACCATATATTTT
TRBV30	.	.	TRBJ1-1	CAWYGNTEAFF	TGTGCCTGGTACGGGAACACTGAAGCTTTCTTT
TRBV12-3/TRBV12-4	.	.	TRBJ1-2	CASSNTGSWGYTF	TGTGCCAGCAGCAACACAGGGAGTTGGGGCTACACCTTC
TRBV5-6	.	.	TRBJ1-2	CASSLQGQWGYTF	TGTGCCAGCAGCTTGCAGGGGCAGTGGGGCTACACCTTC
TRBV5-5	.	TRBD2	TRBJ2-5	CASSLTPGGGGETQYF	TGTGCCAGCAGCTTAACCCCCGGCGGGGGTGGGGAGACCCAGTACTTC
TRBV2	.	.	TRBJ1-6	CASTQDSSYNSPLHF	TGTGCCAGCACTCAGGACAGCTCCTATAATTCACCCCTCCACTTT
TRBV3-1/TRBV3-2	.	TRBD1	TRBJ1-1	CASSQDLLGDRNTEAFF	TGTGCCAGCAGCCAAGATCTTTTAGGGGACAGAAACACTGAAGCTTTCTTT